The clone carrying this T cell receptor (beta chain) appeared a few times. The antigen remains undetermined. Germline V gene lookup returns CDR1 SGHAT and CDR2 FQNNGV. Deletions cut 6 bases from V and 6 bases from J, with 7 bases between. CDR3 length equals 11 residues. Quantitative molecular-barcoded 5'-RACE generated the TCR beta libraries. TCRdb independently ran MiXCR on the 5' RACE reads; one entry per CDR3 protein. The sample shows 240,000 or so distinct CDR3 sequences, roughly 10% of them seen only once. These data are taken from a study of CD8 T cells in ankylosing spondylitis. Points from the study as a whole: Previously reported in reactive arthritis synovial fluid and blood were some of the motif variants. Reportedly, significant enrichment of disease-linked clones occurred in matched ankylosing spondylitis synovial fluid. Disease-associated clonotypes exhibited CD8+ identity and were relatively infrequent in peripheral blood.

Sequencing was done on a sample of blood, either unsorted or a sorted T cell fraction (not recorded which). This receptor was identified in a male donor with ankylosing spondylitis or in good health (not recorded which). The chain links TRBV11-2 to TRBJ2-3; D not resolved. The CDR3 nucleotides are TGTGCCAGCAGAAACGGGGATACGCAGTATTTT. It codes for CASRNGDTQYF.